This record covers a single T cell receptor (beta chain). Antigen unknown. The data were taken from a study of long-term antiretroviral therapy in people with HIV. The immunoSEQ assay was v3.0, run at survey level. The repertoire was sequenced with immunoSEQ multiplex PCR; TCRdb's copy has only in-frame clones and lacks some. The sample yields 14,000 or so clones, just under 85% seen once. The study's findings and limits: Pre-ART-expanded clones dominated the repertoire at all time points. Even long-term ART left TRB diversity below transplant donor controls, despite gains. The study collected no data on ART adherence, viral resistance or therapy changes.

The germline gives CDR1 LNHNV, CDR2 YYDKDF (reference sequence). V was clipped by 3 bases and J by 4 bases, with 12 bases between them. This CDR3 spans 15 amino acids. Until DNA extraction, the samples held between about 1-10 million cryopreserved PBMC. J is TRBJ2-2 and V is TRBV15; unclear D gene. The source of this sequence is a man in his forties with HIV. The input for sequencing was unsorted PBMCs, taken just before starting antiretroviral therapy. The CDR3 DNA follows: TGTGCCACCAGCAGGGGCGGCGAGCGCACCGGGGAGCTGTTTTTT. Its protein is CATSRGGERTGELFF.